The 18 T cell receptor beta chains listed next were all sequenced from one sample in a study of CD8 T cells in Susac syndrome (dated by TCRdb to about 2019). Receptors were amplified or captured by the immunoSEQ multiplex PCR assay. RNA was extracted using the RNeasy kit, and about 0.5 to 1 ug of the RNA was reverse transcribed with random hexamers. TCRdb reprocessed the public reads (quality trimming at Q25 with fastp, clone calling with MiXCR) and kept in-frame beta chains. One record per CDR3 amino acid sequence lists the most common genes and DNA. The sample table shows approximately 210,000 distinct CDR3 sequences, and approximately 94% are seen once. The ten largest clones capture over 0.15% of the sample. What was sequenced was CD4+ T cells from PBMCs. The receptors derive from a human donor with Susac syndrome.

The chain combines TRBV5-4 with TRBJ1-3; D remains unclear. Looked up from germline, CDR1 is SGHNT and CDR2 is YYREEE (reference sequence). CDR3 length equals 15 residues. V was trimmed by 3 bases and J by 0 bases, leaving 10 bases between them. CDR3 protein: CASSSPANSGNTIYF. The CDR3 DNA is TGTGCCAGCAGCTCCCCAGCCAACTCTGGAAACACCATATATTTT. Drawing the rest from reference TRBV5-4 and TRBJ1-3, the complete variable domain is ETGVTQSPTHLIKTRGQQVTLRCSSQSGHNTVSWYQQALGQGPQFIFQYYREEENGRGNFPPRFSGLQFPNYSSELNVNALELDDSALYLCASSSPANSGNTIYFGEGSWLTVV.

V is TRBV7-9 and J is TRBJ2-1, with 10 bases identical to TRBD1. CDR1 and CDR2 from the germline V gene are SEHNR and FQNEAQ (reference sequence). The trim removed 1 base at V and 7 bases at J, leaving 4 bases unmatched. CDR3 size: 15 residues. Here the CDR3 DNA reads TGTGCCAGCAGCTTAGAGGGGACAGGGGTAAATGAGCAGTTCTTC. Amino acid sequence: CASSLEGTGVNEQFF.

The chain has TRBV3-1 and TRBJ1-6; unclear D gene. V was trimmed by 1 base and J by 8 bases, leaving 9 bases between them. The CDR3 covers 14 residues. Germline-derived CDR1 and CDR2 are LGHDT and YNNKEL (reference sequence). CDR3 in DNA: TGTGCCAGCAGCCAAGTGAAGGGCCATTCACCCCTCCACTTT. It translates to CASSQVKGHSPLHF.

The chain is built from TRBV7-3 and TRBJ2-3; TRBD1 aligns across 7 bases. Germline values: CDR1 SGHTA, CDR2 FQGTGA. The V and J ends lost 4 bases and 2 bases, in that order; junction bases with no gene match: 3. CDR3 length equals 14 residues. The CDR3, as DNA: TGTGCCAGCAGCTCGGGACAGCCCACAGATACGCAGTATTTT. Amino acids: CASSSGQPTDTQYF.

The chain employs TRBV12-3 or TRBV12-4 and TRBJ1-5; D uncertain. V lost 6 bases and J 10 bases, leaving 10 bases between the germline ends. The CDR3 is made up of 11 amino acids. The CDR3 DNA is TGTGCCAGCAGCACGTCCGGACCCCAGCATTTT. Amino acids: CASSTSGPQHF.

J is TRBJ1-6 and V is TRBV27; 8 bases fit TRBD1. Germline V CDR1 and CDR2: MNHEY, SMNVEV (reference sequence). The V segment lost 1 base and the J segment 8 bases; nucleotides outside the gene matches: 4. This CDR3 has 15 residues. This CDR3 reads CASSLLDRVHSPLHF. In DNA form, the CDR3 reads TGTGCCAGCAGTTTATTGGACAGGGTGCATTCACCCCTCCACTTT.

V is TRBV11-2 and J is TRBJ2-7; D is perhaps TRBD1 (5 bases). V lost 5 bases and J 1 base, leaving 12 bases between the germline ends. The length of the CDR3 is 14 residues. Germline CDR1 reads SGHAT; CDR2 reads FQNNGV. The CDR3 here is CASSPDSDSYEQYF. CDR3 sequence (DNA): TGTGCCAGCAGCCCTGACAGTGATTCCTACGAGCAGTACTTC.

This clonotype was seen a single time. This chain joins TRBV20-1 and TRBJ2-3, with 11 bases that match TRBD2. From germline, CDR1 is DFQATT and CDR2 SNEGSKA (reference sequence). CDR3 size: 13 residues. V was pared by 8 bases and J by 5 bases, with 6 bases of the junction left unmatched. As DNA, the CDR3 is TGCAGTTCCTTGGGGACTAGCGGAGATACGCAGTATTTT. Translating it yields CSSLGTSGDTQYF.

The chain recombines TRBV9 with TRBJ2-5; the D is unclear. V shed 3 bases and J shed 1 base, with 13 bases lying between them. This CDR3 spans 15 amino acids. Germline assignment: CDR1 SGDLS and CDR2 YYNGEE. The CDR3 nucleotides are TGTGCCAGCAGCGCCCGATCGGGTCCCCAAGAGACCCAGTACTTC. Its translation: CASSARSGPQETQYF. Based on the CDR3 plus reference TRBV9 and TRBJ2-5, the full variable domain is DSGVTQTPKHLITATGQRVTLRCSPRSGDLSVYWYQQSLDQGLQFLIQYYNGEERAKGNILERFSAQQFPDLHSELNLSSLELGDSALYFCASSARSGPQETQYFGPGTRLLVL.

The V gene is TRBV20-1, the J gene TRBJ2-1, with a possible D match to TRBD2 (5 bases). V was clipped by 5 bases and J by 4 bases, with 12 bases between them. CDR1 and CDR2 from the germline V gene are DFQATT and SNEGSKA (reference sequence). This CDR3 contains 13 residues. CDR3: CSAARDKYNEQFF. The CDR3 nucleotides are TGCAGTGCTGCCCGGGATAAATACAATGAGCAGTTCTTC.

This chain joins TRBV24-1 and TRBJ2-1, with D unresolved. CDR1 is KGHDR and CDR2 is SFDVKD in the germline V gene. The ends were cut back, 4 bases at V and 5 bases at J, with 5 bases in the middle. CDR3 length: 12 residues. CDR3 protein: CATSDYDNEQFF. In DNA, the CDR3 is TGTGCCACCAGTGACTACGACAATGAGCAGTTCTTC.

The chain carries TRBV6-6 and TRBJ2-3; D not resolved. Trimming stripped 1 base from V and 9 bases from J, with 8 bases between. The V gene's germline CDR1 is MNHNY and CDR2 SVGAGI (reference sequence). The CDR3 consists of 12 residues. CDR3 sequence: CASSYLARTQYF. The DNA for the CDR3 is TGTGCCAGCAGTTACTTAGCACGGACGCAGTATTTT.

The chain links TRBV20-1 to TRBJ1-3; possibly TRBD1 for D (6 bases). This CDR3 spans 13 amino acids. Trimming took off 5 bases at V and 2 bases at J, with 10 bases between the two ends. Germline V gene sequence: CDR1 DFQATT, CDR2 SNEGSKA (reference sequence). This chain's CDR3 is CSASTGTGNTIYF. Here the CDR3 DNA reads TGCAGTGCTTCCACAGGGACTGGAAACACCATATATTTT.

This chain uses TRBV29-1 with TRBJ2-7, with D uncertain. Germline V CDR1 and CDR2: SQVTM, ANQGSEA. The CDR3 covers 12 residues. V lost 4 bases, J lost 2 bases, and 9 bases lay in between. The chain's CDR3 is CSVASATYEQYF. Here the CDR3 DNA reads TGCAGCGTTGCCAGTGCTACCTACGAGCAGTACTTC.

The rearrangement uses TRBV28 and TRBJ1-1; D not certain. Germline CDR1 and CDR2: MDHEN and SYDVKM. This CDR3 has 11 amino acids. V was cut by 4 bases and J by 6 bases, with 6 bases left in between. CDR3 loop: CASSYYSEAFF. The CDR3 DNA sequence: TGTGCCAGCAGTTACTATTCTGAAGCTTTCTTT.

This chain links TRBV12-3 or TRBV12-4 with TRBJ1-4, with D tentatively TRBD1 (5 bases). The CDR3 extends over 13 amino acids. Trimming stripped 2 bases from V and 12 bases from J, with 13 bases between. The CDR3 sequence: CASSLSRAAELFF. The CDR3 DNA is TGTGCCAGCAGTTTAAGCAGGGCGGCGGAACTGTTTTTT.

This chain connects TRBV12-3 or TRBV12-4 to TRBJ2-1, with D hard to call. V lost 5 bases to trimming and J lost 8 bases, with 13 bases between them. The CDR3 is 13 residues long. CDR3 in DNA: TGTGCCAGCAGTCCAGGAGTGAGCGATGAGCAGTTCTTC. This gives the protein CASSPGVSDEQFF.

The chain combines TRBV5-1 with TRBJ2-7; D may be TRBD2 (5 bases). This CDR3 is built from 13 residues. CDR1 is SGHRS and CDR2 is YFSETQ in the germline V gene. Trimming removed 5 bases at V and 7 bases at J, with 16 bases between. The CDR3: CASRRAGEGEQYF. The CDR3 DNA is TGCGCCAGCAGGCGGGCAGGCGAAGGGGAGCAGTACTTC.